A single T cell receptor beta chain is shown here with its context. This sample stems from a study of technical replicates of blood from several donors. Sequencing used immunoSEQ multiplex PCR; TCRdb keeps in-frame clones, though not all of them. The repertoire has tens of thousands of clones, about 95% of them found once; the top ten carry roughly 0.25%. The germline gives CDR1 SGHRS, CDR2 YFSETQ. Trimming shortened V by 7 bases and J by 10 bases, and 21 bases separated the two germline ends. The CDR3 loop spans 15 amino acids. The sequenced sample consisted of T cells isolated from PBMCs. The TCR comes from a human donor in good health. V gene TRBV5-1 combines with J gene TRBJ1-6; tentative D call: TRBD1 (5 bases). The CDR3 loop is CASRLSLGGYSPLHF. In DNA, the CDR3 is TGCGCCAGCCGACTAAGCCTTGGGGGGTACTCACCCCTCCACTTT.